Sequencing of this T cell receptor (beta chain) was carried out in a study of shared clonotypes between healthy human individuals. Study in general: CD4 naive and CD4 memory each took three plates per donor, while CD8 naive took two and CD8 memory one. Study results and caveats: Naive subsets generally exceeded memory subsets in estimated richness. Large sequencing depth failed to make sorted-subset sequencing complete, rarefaction showed. Researchers sampled only blood; tissue repertoires likely differ.

Sequenced by immunoSEQ multiplex PCR; TCRdb stores in-frame clones only, minus some. The profile covers about 1 million clones, with about 77% appearing a single time and over 1.3% taken by the ten largest. The CDR3 loop spans 10 amino acids. Germline V gene lookup returns CDR1 SNHLY and CDR2 FYNNEI. Trimming took 7 bases from V and 10 from J; bases not matched to a gene: 2. Comment on this clone: What it binds is not known.

Sequenced: memory CD4+ T cells sorted from blood. Stated subset: CD45RA-negative fraction. This chain uses TRBV2 with TRBJ2-5; 8 nucleotides agree with TRBD2. The sequence was collected from a man aged 18 to 29 in good health. Here the CDR3 DNA reads TGTGCCAGCACCCTAGCGGGCCAGTACTTC. It encodes CASTLAGQYF.